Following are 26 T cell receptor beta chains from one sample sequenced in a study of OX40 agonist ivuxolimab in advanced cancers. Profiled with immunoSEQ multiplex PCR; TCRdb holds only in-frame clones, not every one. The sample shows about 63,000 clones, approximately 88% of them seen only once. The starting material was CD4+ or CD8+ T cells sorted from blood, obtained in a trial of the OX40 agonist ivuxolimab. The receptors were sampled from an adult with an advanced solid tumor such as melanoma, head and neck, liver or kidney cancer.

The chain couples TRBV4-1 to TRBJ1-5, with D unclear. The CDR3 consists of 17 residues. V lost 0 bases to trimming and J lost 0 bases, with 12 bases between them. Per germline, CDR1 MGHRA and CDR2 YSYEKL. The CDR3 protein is CASSQDSPRYSNQPQHF. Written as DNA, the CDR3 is TGCGCCAGCAGCCAAGATAGCCCCAGATATAGCAATCAGCCCCAGCATTTT.

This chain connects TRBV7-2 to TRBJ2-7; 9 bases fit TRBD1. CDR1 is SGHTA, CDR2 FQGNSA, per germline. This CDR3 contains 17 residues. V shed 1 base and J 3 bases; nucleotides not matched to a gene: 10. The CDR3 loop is CASSLVSSGTGSYEQYF. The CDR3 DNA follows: TGTGCCAGCAGCTTAGTCTCTTCCGGGACAGGGAGCTACGAGCAGTACTTC.

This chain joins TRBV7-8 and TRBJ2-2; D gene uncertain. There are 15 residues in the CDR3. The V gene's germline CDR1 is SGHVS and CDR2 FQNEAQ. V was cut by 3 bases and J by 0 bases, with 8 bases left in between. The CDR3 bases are TGTGCCAGCAGCTTCAACTACGCGAACACCGGGGAGCTGTTTTTT. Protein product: CASSFNYANTGELFF.

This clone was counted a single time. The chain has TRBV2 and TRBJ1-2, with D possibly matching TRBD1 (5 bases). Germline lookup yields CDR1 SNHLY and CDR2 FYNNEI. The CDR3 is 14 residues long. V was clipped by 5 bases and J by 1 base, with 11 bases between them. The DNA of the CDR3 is TGTGCCAGCAGTATCCGACAGAATAACTATGGCTACACCTTC. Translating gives CASSIRQNNYGYTF.

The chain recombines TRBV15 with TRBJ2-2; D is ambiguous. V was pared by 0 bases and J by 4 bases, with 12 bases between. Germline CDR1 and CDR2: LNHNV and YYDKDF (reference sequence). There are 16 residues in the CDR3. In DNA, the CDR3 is TGTGCCACCAGCAGAGACTATCAGACCTTCACCGGGGAGCTGTTTTTT. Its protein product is CATSRDYQTFTGELFF.

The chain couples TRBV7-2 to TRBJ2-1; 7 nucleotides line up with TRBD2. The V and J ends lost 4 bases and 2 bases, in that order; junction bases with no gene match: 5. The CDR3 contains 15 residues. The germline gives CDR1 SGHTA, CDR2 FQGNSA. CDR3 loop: CASSSRSGAYNEQFF. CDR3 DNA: TGTGCCAGCAGCTCTCGAAGCGGGGCCTACAATGAGCAGTTCTTC. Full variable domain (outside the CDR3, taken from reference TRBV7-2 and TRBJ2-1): GAGVSQSPSNKVTEKGKDVELRCDPISGHTALYWYRQSLGQGLEFLIYFQGNSAPDKSGLPSDRFSAERTGGSVSTLTIQRTQQEDSAVYLCASSSRSGAYNEQFFGPGTRLTVL.

Here the CDR3 reads CASMRSSGSQQDTQYF. For the CDR3, the DNA is TGTGCCAGTATGAGGTCTAGCGGGAGCCAACAAGATACGCAGTATTTT. The chain links TRBV19 to TRBJ2-3; 10 nucleotides agree with TRBD2. V trimming: 7 bases; J trimming: 5 bases; junction bases outside the gene matches: 12. This CDR3 is 16 amino acids long. CDR1 and CDR2 from the germline V gene are LNHDA and SQIVND (reference sequence).

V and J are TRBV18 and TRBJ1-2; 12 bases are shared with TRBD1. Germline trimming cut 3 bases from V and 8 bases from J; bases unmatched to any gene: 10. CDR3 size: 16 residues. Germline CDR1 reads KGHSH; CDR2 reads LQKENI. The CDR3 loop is CASSPEKDGTGGGYTF. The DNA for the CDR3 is TGTGCCAGCTCACCGGAGAAGGATGGGACAGGGGGCGGCTACACCTTC.

CDR3 nucleotide sequence: TGTGCCAGCAGCGTAGCAGGGTCGTTAGGCGCAGATACGCAGTATTTT. This codes for CASSVAGSLGADTQYF. The V gene is TRBV9, the J gene TRBJ2-3; D perhaps matches TRBD1 (5 bases). This CDR3 comprises 16 residues. Germline V gives CDR1 SGDLS, CDR2 YYNGEE. The germline V and J ends were trimmed by 0 bases and 4 bases, with 15 bases remaining between them.

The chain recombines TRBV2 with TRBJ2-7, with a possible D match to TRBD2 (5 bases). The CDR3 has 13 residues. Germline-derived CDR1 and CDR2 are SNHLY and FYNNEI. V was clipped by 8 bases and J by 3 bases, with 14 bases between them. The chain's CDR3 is CASHPAGGYEQYF. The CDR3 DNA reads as TGTGCCAGCCATCCCGCCGGAGGCTACGAGCAGTACTTC.

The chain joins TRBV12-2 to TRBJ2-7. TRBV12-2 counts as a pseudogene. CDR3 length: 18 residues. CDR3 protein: CASRPDRPGTQSSYEQYF. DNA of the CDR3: TGTGCAAGTCGCCCTGACAGACCCGGGACCCAGAGCTCCTACGAGCAGTACTTC.

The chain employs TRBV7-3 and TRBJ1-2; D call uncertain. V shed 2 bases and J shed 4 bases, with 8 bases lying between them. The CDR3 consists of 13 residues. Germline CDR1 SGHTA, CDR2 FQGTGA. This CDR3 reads CASSLDHLYGYTF. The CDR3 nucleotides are TGTGCCAGCAGCTTAGACCACCTCTATGGCTACACCTTC.

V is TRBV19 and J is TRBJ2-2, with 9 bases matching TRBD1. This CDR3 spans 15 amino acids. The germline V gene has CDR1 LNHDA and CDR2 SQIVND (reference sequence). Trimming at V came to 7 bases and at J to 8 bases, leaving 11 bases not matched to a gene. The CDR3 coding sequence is TGTGCCAGTACTCCGGGGACAGGGTTAAGGGGGGAGCTGTTTTTT. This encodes CASTPGTGLRGELFF.

Written as DNA, the CDR3 is TGTGCCAGCACGGACAGGGGGGGAGCTGGGGCCAACGTCCTGACTTTC. Amino acid sequence: CASTDRGGAGANVLTF. The chain couples TRBV2 to TRBJ2-6; 10 nucleotides align to TRBD1. The trim removed 7 bases at V and 2 bases at J, leaving 5 bases unmatched. Germline CDR1 and CDR2: SNHLY and FYNNEI. The CDR3 covers 16 residues. Supplemented by reference TRBV2 and TRBJ2-6, the full variable domain reads EPEVTQTPSHQVTQMGQEVILRCVPISNHLYFYWYRQILGQKVEFLVSFYNNEISEKSEIFDDQFSVERPDGSNFTLKIRSTKLEDSAMYFCASTDRGGAGANVLTFGAGSRLTVL.

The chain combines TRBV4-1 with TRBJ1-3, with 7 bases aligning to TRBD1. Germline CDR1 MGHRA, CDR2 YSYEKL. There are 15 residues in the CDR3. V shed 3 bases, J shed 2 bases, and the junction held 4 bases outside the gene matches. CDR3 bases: TGCGCCAGCAGCCAGGCCGGGACAGCTGGAAACACCATATATTTT. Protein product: CASSQAGTAGNTIYF.

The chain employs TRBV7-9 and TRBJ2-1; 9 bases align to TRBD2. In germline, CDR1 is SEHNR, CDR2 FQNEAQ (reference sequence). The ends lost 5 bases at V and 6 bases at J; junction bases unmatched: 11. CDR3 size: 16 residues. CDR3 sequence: CASSPRVAGVSNEQFF. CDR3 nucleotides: TGTGCCAGCAGCCCCCGTGTAGCGGGAGTAAGCAATGAGCAGTTCTTC.

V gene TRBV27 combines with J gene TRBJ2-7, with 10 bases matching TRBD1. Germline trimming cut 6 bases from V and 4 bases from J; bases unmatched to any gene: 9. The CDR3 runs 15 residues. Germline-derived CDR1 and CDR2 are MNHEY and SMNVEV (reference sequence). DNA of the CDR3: TGTGCCAGCAGCAGAACCGGGACAGGGGTGTACGAGCAGTACTTC. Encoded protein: CASSRTGTGVYEQYF.

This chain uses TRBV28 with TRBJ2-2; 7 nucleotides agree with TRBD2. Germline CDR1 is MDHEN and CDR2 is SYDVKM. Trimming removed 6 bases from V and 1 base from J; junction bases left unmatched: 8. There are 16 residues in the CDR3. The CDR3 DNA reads TGTGCCAGCAGCTTCGCCGGGACTATGAACACCGGGGAGCTGTTTTTT. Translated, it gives CASSFAGTMNTGELFF.

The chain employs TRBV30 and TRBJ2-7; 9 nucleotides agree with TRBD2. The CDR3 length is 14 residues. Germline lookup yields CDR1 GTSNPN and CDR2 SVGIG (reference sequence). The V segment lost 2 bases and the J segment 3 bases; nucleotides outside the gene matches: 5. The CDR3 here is CAWSNSGRLYEQYF. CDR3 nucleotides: TGTGCCTGGAGTAACAGCGGGAGGCTCTACGAGCAGTACTTC.

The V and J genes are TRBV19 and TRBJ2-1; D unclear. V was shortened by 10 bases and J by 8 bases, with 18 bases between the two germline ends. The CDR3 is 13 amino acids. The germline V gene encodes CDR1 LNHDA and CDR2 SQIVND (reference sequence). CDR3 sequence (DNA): TGTGCCACTACATCTACTCGCTCCCATGAGCAGTTCTTC. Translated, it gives CATTSTRSHEQFF.

CDR3 sequence reads: CAWSVWDTEAFF. CDR3 in DNA: TGTGCCTGGAGTGTATGGGACACTGAAGCTTTCTTT. The rearrangement uses TRBV30 and TRBJ1-1; no definite D call. The V and J ends lost 0 bases and 3 bases respectively, with 5 bases between them. The CDR3 covers 12 residues. Germline-derived CDR1 and CDR2 are GTSNPN and SVGIG (reference sequence).

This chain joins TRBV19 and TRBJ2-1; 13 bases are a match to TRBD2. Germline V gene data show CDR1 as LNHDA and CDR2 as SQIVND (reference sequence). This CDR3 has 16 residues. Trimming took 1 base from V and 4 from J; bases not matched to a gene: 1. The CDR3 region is CASSIGGLAGYNEQFF. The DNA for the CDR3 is TGTGCCAGTAGTATAGGGGGACTAGCGGGGTACAATGAGCAGTTCTTC.

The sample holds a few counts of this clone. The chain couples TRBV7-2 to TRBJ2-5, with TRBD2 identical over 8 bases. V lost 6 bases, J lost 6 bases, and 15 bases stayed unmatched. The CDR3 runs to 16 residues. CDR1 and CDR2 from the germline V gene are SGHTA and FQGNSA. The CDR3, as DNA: TGTGCCAGCAGAGCGGGAGCGGCCGTAGAAGGGAAGACCCAGTACTTC. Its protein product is CASRAGAAVEGKTQYF.

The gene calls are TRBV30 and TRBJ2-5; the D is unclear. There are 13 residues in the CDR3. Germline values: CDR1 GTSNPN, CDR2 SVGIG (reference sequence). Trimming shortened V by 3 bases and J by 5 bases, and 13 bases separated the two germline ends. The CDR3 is CAWRSGGLETQYF. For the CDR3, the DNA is TGTGCCTGGAGGTCCGGCGGCCTGGAGACCCAGTACTTC.

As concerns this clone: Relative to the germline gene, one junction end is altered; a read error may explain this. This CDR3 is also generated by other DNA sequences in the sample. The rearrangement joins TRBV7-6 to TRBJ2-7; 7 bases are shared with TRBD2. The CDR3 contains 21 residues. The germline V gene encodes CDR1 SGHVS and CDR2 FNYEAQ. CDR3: CASSLAVRWGTQGLEPYEQYF. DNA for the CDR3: TGTGCCAGCAGCCTAGCGGTCCGTTGGGGAACGCAGGGTCTAGAGCCCTACGAGCAGTACTTC.

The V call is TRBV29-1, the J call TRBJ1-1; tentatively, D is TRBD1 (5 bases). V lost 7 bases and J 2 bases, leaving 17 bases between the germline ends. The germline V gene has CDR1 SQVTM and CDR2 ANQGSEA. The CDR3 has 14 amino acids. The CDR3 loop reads CSARSGGGNTEAFF. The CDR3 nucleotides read TGCAGCGCTCGCTCCGGGGGGGGAAACACTGAAGCTTTCTTT.